One sample yielded the 4 T cell receptor beta chains listed below, sequenced in a study of OX40 agonist ivuxolimab in advanced cancers. Profiled with immunoSEQ multiplex PCR; TCRdb holds only in-frame clones, not every one. This sample yields around 80,000 clones, of which almost 90% are seen a single time; 0.75% to 0.95% belongs to the top ten. Sequencing was performed on CD4+ or CD8+ T cells sorted from blood, taken in a trial of the OX40 agonist ivuxolimab. The receptors come from an adult with an advanced solid tumor such as melanoma, head and neck, liver or kidney cancer.

The chain carries TRBV19 and TRBJ2-1; perhaps TRBD1 as D (6 bases). Trimming stripped 0 bases from V and 4 bases from J, with 10 bases between. The CDR3 spans 15 residues. Germline V gene sequence: CDR1 LNHDA, CDR2 SQIVND (reference sequence). CDR3 protein: CASSIEDSSYNEQFF. Here the CDR3 DNA reads TGTGCCAGTAGTATAGAGGACAGTTCTTACAATGAGCAGTTCTTC.

V usage is TRBV7-3 and J usage is TRBJ1-1; no reliable D call. With 4 bases removed from V and 2 bases from J, the gap between germline ends came to 11 bases. Germline V gene sequence: CDR1 SGHTA, CDR2 FQGTGA. CDR3 length: 14 residues. Here the CDR3 reads CASSSTAANTEAFF. The CDR3 DNA reads TGTGCCAGCAGCTCGACCGCGGCTAACACTGAAGCTTTCTTT.

This clone has a handful of counts. The CDR3, as DNA: TGTGCCAGCAGTCCACCGCTACGGCCCCAGCATTTT. Protein product: CASSPPLRPQHF. The chain recombines TRBV28 with TRBJ1-5; D unresolved. Germline CDR1 MDHEN, CDR2 SYDVKM. V was shortened by 5 bases and J by 9 bases, with 11 bases between the two germline ends. The CDR3 covers 12 residues.

The chain's CDR3 is CASSMRPHEQYF. The CDR3 nucleotides read TGTGCCAGTAGTATGAGACCCCACGAGCAGTACTTC. The chain joins TRBV19 to TRBJ2-7; D unclear. V gave up 3 bases and J gave up 5 bases, with 8 bases separating them. CDR3 length equals 12 residues. Germline V gives CDR1 LNHDA, CDR2 SQIVND (reference sequence).